Each of the 7 T cell receptor beta chains below was sequenced from the same sample in a study of breast tumors, draining lymph nodes, adjacent tissues. TCRdb itself ran the multiplex PCR reads through MiXCR, one entry per CDR3 protein. The table shows more than 20,000 distinct CDR3 sequences, with around 50% occurring only once. Sequencing was performed on breast tumor tissue. These receptors originate from a female donor with breast cancer. Some clones in this sample may be carry-over from other donors' samples.

The table lists this clonotype with a count of one. The V call is TRBV20-1, the J call TRBJ2-1; 9 nucleotides agree with TRBD1. The germline V gene encodes CDR1 DFQATT and CDR2 SNEGSKA (reference sequence). The CDR3 has 15 amino acids. V lost 4 bases and J lost 0; bases outside the gene matches: 4. In DNA form, the CDR3 reads TGCAGTGCTAAGGGACAGGGTAGCTCCTACAATGAGCAGTTCTTC. Amino acids: CSAKGQGSSYNEQFF.

This clonotype occurred once. One end of the junction varies from germline; a read error may be responsible. The genes are TRBV5-8 and TRBJ1-2; the match to TRBD1 covers 7 bases. The CDR3 contains 15 residues. Germline loops: CDR1 SGHTS, CDR2 YDEGEE. CDR3 DNA: TGTGCCAGCAGCTTAGTTCGACAGGGACGGAATGGCCACACCTTC. Amino acids: CASSLVRQGRNGHTF.

This clonotype is medium-sized within its sample. This sequence joins TRBV7-8 and TRBJ1-3; 9 nucleotides match TRBD1. V was pared by 5 bases and J by 0 bases, with 8 bases of the junction left unmatched. Germline CDR1 and CDR2: SGHVS and FQNEAQ. The CDR3 is 17 amino acids. CDR3 sequence reads: CASSHGQGTSSGNTIYF. The DNA of the CDR3 is TGTGCCAGCAGCCACGGACAGGGGACAAGCTCTGGAAACACCATATATTTT.

The rearrangement joins TRBV9 to TRBJ2-1; 12 bases align to TRBD1. The V gene end was trimmed by 2 bases and the J gene end by 9 bases; junction bases not matched to a gene: 6. CDR3 length equals 15 residues. Germline values: CDR1 SGDLS, CDR2 YYNGEE. The CDR3 sequence is CASSVSGTGGAEQFF. The CDR3 DNA reads as TGTGCCAGCAGCGTTTCCGGGACAGGGGGCGCTGAGCAGTTCTTC.

This clonotype is medium-sized (0.01 to 0.1%) in the sample. The rearrangement uses TRBV11-1 and TRBJ2-7; no clear D gene. From germline, CDR1 is SGHAT and CDR2 FQDESV (reference sequence). CDR3 length: 13 residues. V lost 1 base to trimming and J lost 1 base, with 5 bases between them. As DNA, the CDR3 is TGTGCCAGCAGCTTAGGGCAGTCCTACGAGCAGTACTTC. Protein product: CASSLGQSYEQYF. Together with reference TRBV11-1 and TRBJ2-7, the CDR3 gives the full variable domain: EAEVAQSPRYKITEKSQAVAFWCDPISGHATLYWYRQILGQGPELLVQFQDESVVDDSQLPKDRFSAERLKGVDSTLKIQPAELGDSAMYLCASSLGQSYEQYFGPGTRLTVT.

V gene TRBV20-1 combines with J gene TRBJ1-6, with 9 positions matching TRBD1. Germline V gives CDR1 DFQATT, CDR2 SNEGSKA (reference sequence). CDR3 size: 14 residues. With 5 bases clipped from V and 5 bases from J, the junction kept 4 bases outside the gene matches. The CDR3 region is CSALRTGDNSPLHF. In nucleotides, the CDR3 is TGCAGTGCTCTACGGACAGGGGATAATTCACCCCTCCACTTT.

The chain carries TRBV18 and TRBJ2-7; D remains unclear. This CDR3 has 13 residues. Trimming took off 5 bases at V and 3 bases at J, with 11 bases between the two ends. Germline CDR1 reads KGHSH; CDR2 reads LQKENI. CDR3 residues: CASSSSAFYEQYF. CDR3 coding DNA: TGTGCCAGCTCATCATCGGCTTTCTACGAGCAGTACTTC.